The present T cell receptor beta chain was sequenced within a study of T-cell memory formation after mild COVID-19. Study-level information: TCR clusters largely stayed donor specific.

The CDR3 has 14 residues. Trimming removed 7 bases from V and 0 bases from J, with 10 bases in between. CDR1 is KGHDR and CDR2 is SFDVKD in the germline V gene. General study results and limits: Among CD4+ contracting clones, most were CM and EM, and CD8+ ones EMRA. Some SARS-CoV-2-responding clones were already detected in memory before infection.

Employing constant-segment primers, 5'RACE generated TCR alpha and TCR beta cDNA libraries bearing sample barcodes and UMIs. TCRdb fed the 5' RACE reads into MiXCR, producing one record per CDR3 protein. Of hundreds of thousands of distinct CDR3 sequences in the sample, roughly 20% were seen once. The table lists this clonotype with a count of one. Its antigen is unidentified. V is TRBV24-1 and J is TRBJ2-3; D call uncertain. The receptor was derived from an adult woman who had mild COVID-19 (a few samples of this study predate the infection). Cell type and time point are not known. The specimen was PBMCs or a T cell subset sorted from them (not recorded which). For the CDR3, the DNA is TGTGCCACCAGCGTGAGCCTTAGCACAGATACGCAGTATTTT. Translating it yields CATSVSLSTDTQYF.